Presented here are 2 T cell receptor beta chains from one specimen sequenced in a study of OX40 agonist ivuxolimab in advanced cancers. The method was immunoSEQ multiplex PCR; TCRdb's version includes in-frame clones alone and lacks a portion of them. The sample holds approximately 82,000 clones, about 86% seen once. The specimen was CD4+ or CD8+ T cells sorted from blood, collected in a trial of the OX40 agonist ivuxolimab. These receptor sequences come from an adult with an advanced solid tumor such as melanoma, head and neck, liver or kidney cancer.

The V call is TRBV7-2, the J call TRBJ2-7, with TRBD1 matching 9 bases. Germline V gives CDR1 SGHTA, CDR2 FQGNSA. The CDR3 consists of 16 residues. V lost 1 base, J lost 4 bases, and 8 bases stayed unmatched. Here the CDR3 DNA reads TGTGCCAGCAGCTTAGGCGCGGGACAGGGACCTTACGAGCAGTACTTC. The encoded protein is CASSLGAGQGPYEQYF.

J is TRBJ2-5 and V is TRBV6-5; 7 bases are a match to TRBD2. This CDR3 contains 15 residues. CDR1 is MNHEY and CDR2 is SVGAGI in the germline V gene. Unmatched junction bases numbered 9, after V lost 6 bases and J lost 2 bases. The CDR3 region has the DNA TGTGCCAGCAGGCTACAAGCGGGACGGCAAGAGACCCAGTACTTC. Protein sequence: CASRLQAGRQETQYF.